This passage covers 20 T cell receptor beta chains from one sample sequenced in a study of type 1 regulatory T cells. TCRdb reprocessed the reads via MiXCR and lists one record per CDR3 protein. The repertoire holds 80,000 to 100,000 distinct CDR3 sequences, with less than 40% as singletons. Sequencing was performed on CD4+ T cells, either the whole sample or a sorted fraction (not recorded which). The receptors shown here come from a human donor in good health.

The chain has TRBV19 and TRBJ2-1; no firm D call. The CDR3 covers 13 residues. V lost 3 bases and J lost 4, with 7 bases in between. Per germline, CDR1 LNHDA and CDR2 SQIVND (reference sequence). For the CDR3, the DNA is TGTGCCAGTAGTATTCCCGGTTACAATGAGCAGTTCTTC. This encodes CASSIPGYNEQFF.

The table lists this clonotype with a few counts. The V call is TRBV6-1, the J call TRBJ2-2; tentatively, D is TRBD2 (5 bases). Trimming cost V 8 bases and J 3 bases, with 13 bases left between them. This CDR3 is built from 14 residues. Germline V gene lookup returns CDR1 MNHNS and CDR2 SASEGT. CDR3 coding DNA: TGTGCCAGCCTTAGCGTTCAGTACACCGGGGAGCTGTTTTTT. Protein sequence: CASLSVQYTGELFF.

This clonotype was seen only a few times. The chain employs TRBV7-2 and TRBJ2-1; TRBD2 agrees at 8 bases. The germline V gene has CDR1 SGHTA and CDR2 FQGNSA. The CDR3 runs 15 residues. V lost 5 bases, J lost 8 bases, and 11 bases stayed unmatched. CDR3 loop: CASSRPGLDTHEQFF. For the CDR3, the DNA is TGTGCCAGCAGCCGACCGGGACTAGATACCCATGAGCAGTTCTTC.

This clonotype occurred a few times. The V and J genes are TRBV5-5 and TRBJ2-7, with a tentative D call TRBD2 (6 bases). The CDR3 has 15 amino acids. CDR1 and CDR2 (germline): SGHKS, YYEKEE (reference sequence). Trimming cost V 3 bases and J 0 bases, with 13 bases left between them. For the CDR3, the DNA is TGTGCCAGCAGCTCGGGGGACGGTACCTCCTACGAGCAGTACTTC. Translation gives CASSSGDGTSYEQYF.

This clonotype was counted a few times. The chain joins TRBV7-9 to TRBJ2-7, with D hard to call. The CDR3 contains 11 residues. Trimming shortened V by 6 bases and J by 1 base, and 4 bases separated the two germline ends. Germline V gives CDR1 SEHNR, CDR2 FQNEAQ (reference sequence). The CDR3 bases are TGTGCCAGCAGTTTTTCCTACGAGCAGTACTTC. Its translation is CASSFSYEQYF.

This clonotype was picked up a small number of times. The CDR3 loop reads CASSPGQGANQPQHF. The CDR3 DNA sequence: TGTGCCAGCAGTCCTGGACAGGGGGCAAATCAGCCCCAGCATTTT. The rearrangement joins TRBV7-2 to TRBJ1-5, with 11 positions matching TRBD1. V was pared by 6 bases and J by 4 bases, with 5 bases of the junction left unmatched. Germline lookup yields CDR1 SGHTA and CDR2 FQGNSA. This CDR3 spans 15 amino acids. The complete variable domain, with remaining parts taken from reference TRBV7-2 and TRBJ1-5, reads GAGVSQSPSNKVTEKGKDVELRCDPISGHTALYWYRQSLGQGLEFLIYFQGNSAPDKSGLPSDRFSAERTGGSVSTLTIQRTQQEDSAVYLCASSPGQGANQPQHFGDGTRLSIL.

V and J are TRBV5-1 and TRBJ2-1; 10 bases line up with TRBD2. V gave up 0 bases and J gave up 7 bases; unmatched junction bases: 10. The CDR3 length is 17 residues. The germline V gene has CDR1 SGHRS and CDR2 YFSETQ. The CDR3 spells CASSLDGSGRMWNEQFF. The CDR3 coding sequence is TGCGCCAGCAGCTTGGATGGTAGCGGGAGGATGTGGAATGAGCAGTTCTTC.

This clonotype was seen a handful of times. The chain is built from TRBV27 and TRBJ2-5; 11 bases align to TRBD2. CDR3 length: 18 residues. Germline-derived CDR1 and CDR2 are MNHEY and SMNVEV (reference sequence). V shed 4 bases and J 3 bases; nucleotides not matched to a gene: 13. The CDR3 sequence: CASSSFLTGTSGKETQYF. Written as DNA, the CDR3 is TGTGCCAGCAGTTCATTCCTGACCGGGACTAGCGGTAAAGAGACCCAGTACTTC.

The V and J genes are TRBV7-2 and TRBJ2-3; TRBD1 matches 7 bases. Germline CDR1 SGHTA, CDR2 FQGNSA. V was pared by 5 bases and J by 2 bases, with 10 bases of the junction left unmatched. The CDR3 spans 16 residues. The CDR3 DNA follows: TGTGCCAGCAGCCCGGCCGACAGGGCAAACACAGATACGCAGTATTTT. Encoded protein: CASSPADRANTDTQYF.

This clonotype has just a few counts. The chain employs TRBV9 and TRBJ2-2; the D is unclear. Germline V lookup: CDR1 SGDLS, CDR2 YYNGEE. The CDR3 is made up of 14 amino acids. With 2 bases removed from V and 0 bases from J, the gap between germline ends came to 5 bases. Here the CDR3 reads CASSVGANTGELFF. As DNA, the CDR3 is TGTGCCAGCAGCGTCGGAGCGAACACCGGGGAGCTGTTTTTT.

The chain recombines TRBV10-1 with TRBJ2-7, with 9 bases that match TRBD2. This CDR3 spans 15 amino acids. The junction had 7 bases not matched to a gene; V was cut back by 0 bases and J by 7 bases. Germline V gene sequence: CDR1 WNHNN, CDR2 SYGVQD (reference sequence). CDR3 in amino acids: CASSESRGGDGEQYF. The DNA for the CDR3 is TGCGCCAGCAGTGAGTCGCGCGGGGGGGACGGTGAGCAGTACTTC.

This clonotype was counted only a few times. The chain has TRBV7-9 and TRBJ2-7; possibly TRBD2 for D (6 bases). CDR1 is SEHNR, CDR2 FQNEAQ, per germline (reference sequence). V gave up 3 bases and J gave up 1 base, with 10 bases separating them. The CDR3 covers 14 residues. The CDR3 DNA reads TGTGCCAGCAGCTTGGCCGGGGGTTCCTACGAGCAGTACTTC. It codes for CASSLAGGSYEQYF.

The chain joins TRBV24-1 to TRBJ2-1, with TRBD2 matching 8 bases. CDR1 KGHDR and CDR2 SFDVKD come from the germline V gene. The CDR3 runs to 15 residues. V gave up 3 bases and J gave up 0 bases; unmatched junction bases: 0. CDR3 in amino acids: CATSDLAGSYNEQFF. DNA for the CDR3: TGTGCCACCAGTGATCTAGCGGGCTCCTACAATGAGCAGTTCTTC.

CDR3 residues: CSATGLAGYTGELFF. The CDR3 DNA sequence: TGCAGTGCAACCGGACTAGCGGGTTACACCGGGGAGCTGTTTTTT. The rearrangement joins TRBV20-1 to TRBJ2-2; 11 bases agree with TRBD2. Germline V gene data show CDR1 as DFQATT and CDR2 as SNEGSKA (reference sequence). This CDR3 spans 15 amino acids. The J segment lost 3 bases and the V segment lost 6 bases, leaving 6 bases of the junction unmatched.

This clonotype was counted only a few times. The chain links TRBV7-2 to TRBJ2-2; D call uncertain. V shed 5 bases and J shed 5 bases, with 9 bases lying between them. In germline, CDR1 is SGHTA, CDR2 FQGNSA. This CDR3 comprises 13 residues. CDR3 nucleotides: TGTGCCAGCAGCCCGGCGGCGACCGGGGAGCTGTTTTTT. Its protein is CASSPAATGELFF.

The genes are TRBV13 and TRBJ2-3; a weak D match, TRBD1 (5 bases). Trimming took 5 bases from V and 5 from J, leaving 14 bases between them. The CDR3 sequence is 14 residues long. Germline V gene data show CDR1 as PRHDT and CDR2 as FYEKMQ (reference sequence). The CDR3 region is CASSKGPDRDTQYF. The DNA of the CDR3 is TGTGCCAGCAGCAAAGGACCAGACAGAGATACGCAGTATTTT.

V is TRBV28 and J is TRBJ1-6, with TRBD1 identical over 10 bases. The length of the CDR3 is 14 residues. The V and J ends lost 10 bases and 9 bases, in that order; junction bases with no gene match: 9. Germline CDR1 reads MDHEN; CDR2 reads SYDVKM. CDR3 residues: CAIQPGTGVSPLHF. In nucleotides, the CDR3 is TGTGCCATCCAGCCCGGGACAGGGGTTTCACCCCTCCACTTT.

The chain recombines TRBV2 with TRBJ2-7; no firm D call. The CDR3 loop spans 10 amino acids. V shed 6 bases and J shed 7 bases, with 7 bases lying between them. The germline V gene has CDR1 SNHLY and CDR2 FYNNEI. The CDR3 DNA reads TGTGCCAGCAGCACCCTAGAGCAGTACTTC. Translation gives CASSTLEQYF.

The V call is TRBV20-1, the J call TRBJ2-7, with D maybe TRBD2 (5 bases). Germline V gene data show CDR1 as DFQATT and CDR2 as SNEGSKA (reference sequence). Trimming shortened V by 3 bases and J by 4 bases, and 10 bases separated the two germline ends. The CDR3 sequence is 12 residues long. The CDR3: CSASQLAYEQYF. The CDR3 DNA follows: TGCAGTGCTAGTCAGTTAGCGTACGAGCAGTACTTC.

The J gene is TRBJ1-1, the V gene TRBV5-6, with D perhaps TRBD1 (5 bases). The CDR3 loop spans 13 amino acids. Germline V lookup: CDR1 SGHDT, CDR2 YYEEEE. V was cut by 4 bases and J by 4 bases, with 11 bases left in between. The CDR3 protein is CASSPGTATEAFF. The CDR3 DNA reads TGTGCCAGCAGCCCGGGGACGGCCACTGAAGCTTTCTTT.